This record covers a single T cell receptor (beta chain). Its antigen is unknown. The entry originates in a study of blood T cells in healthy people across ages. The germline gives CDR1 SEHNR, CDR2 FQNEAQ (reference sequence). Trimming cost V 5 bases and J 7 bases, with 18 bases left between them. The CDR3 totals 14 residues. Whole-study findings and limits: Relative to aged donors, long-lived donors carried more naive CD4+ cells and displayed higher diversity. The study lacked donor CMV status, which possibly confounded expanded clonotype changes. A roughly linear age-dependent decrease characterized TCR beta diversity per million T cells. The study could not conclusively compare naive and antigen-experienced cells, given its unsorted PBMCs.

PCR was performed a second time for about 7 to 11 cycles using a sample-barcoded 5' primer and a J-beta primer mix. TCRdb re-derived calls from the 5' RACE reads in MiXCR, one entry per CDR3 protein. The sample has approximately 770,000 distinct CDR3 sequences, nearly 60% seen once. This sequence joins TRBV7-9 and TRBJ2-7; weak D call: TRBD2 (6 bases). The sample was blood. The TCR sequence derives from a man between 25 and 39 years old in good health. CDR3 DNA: TGTGCCAGCAGCCTCGAGGGACTCCGAAATGAGCAGTACTTC. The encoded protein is CASSLEGLRNEQYF. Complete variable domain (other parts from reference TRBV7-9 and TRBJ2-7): DTGVSQNPRHKITKRGQNVTFRCDPISEHNRLYWYRQTLGQGPEFLTYFQNEAQLEKSRLLSDRFSAERPKGSFSTLEIQRTEQGDSAMYLCASSLEGLRNEQYFGPGTRLTVT.